What follows are 12 T cell receptor beta chains derived from one specimen sequenced in a study of pediatric ulcerative colitis. During colonoscopy, one to two rectal pinch biopsies were collected. Here immunoSEQ multiplex PCR was the method, and the copy in TCRdb shows in-frame clones only, minus some. The data contain about 35,000 clones, about 81% of them seen just once; the ten biggest clones take up 0.8% to 1.1%. Sequenced sample: gut tissue. The receptor source for this set is a boy between 10 and 17 years old with mild ulcerative colitis.

The rearrangement links TRBV4-1 to TRBJ2-3, with D possibly matching TRBD1 (6 bases). This CDR3 region has 15 residues. Trimming cost V 10 bases and J 0 bases, with 17 bases left between them. The germline V gene encodes CDR1 MGHRA and CDR2 YSYEKL. The CDR3 DNA reads as TGCGCCACGAGTGGGGTACAGGGTAGCACAGATACGCAGTATTTT. The encoded protein is CATSGVQGSTDTQYF.

This clone has just a few counts. V gene TRBV7-6 combines with J gene TRBJ1-5, with D perhaps matching TRBD1 (5 bases). Germline values: CDR1 SGHVS, CDR2 FNYEAQ. The CDR3 is 18 amino acids. With 5 bases removed from V and 0 bases from J, the gap between germline ends came to 20 bases. The CDR3 region is CASSKRDGRDYSNQPQHF. The CDR3 coding sequence is TGTGCCAGCAGCAAAAGGGACGGCCGGGATTATAGCAATCAGCCCCAGCATTTT.

The V call is TRBV4-1, the J call TRBJ2-7; TRBD2 matches 12 bases. V gave up 6 bases and J gave up 1 base; unmatched junction bases: 4. CDR3 size: 15 residues. Germline assignment: CDR1 MGHRA and CDR2 YSYEKL. CDR3 sequence: CASRYTSGGSYEQYF. CDR3 bases: TGCGCCAGCAGGTACACTAGCGGGGGGTCCTACGAGCAGTACTTC.

This clone was recorded only once. This chain links TRBV5-1 with TRBJ1-1, with D hard to call. With 0 bases removed from V and 2 bases from J, the gap between germline ends came to 14 bases. The CDR3 runs to 16 residues. Germline lookup yields CDR1 SGHRS and CDR2 YFSETQ. Here the CDR3 DNA reads TGCGCCAGCAGCTTGGCCCCTGGTCGCCGAAACACTGAAGCTTTCTTT. Amino acid sequence: CASSLAPGRRNTEAFF.

In its sample, this clone was seen once. The V and J genes are TRBV6-5 and TRBJ1-3; no definite D call. Germline-derived CDR1 and CDR2 are MNHEY and SVGAGI. This CDR3 spans 12 amino acids. V shed 6 bases and J shed 3 bases, with 6 bases lying between them. The CDR3 reads CASRDNGNTIYF. The CDR3 DNA reads as TGTGCCAGCAGAGATAATGGAAACACCATATATTTT.

The rearrangement links TRBV29-1 to TRBJ1-1, with unresolved D. V was pared by 4 bases and J by 3 bases, with 15 bases between. The germline V gene encodes CDR1 SQVTM and CDR2 ANQGSEA. This CDR3 spans 14 amino acids. CDR3 residues: CSVADWDGDTEAFF. CDR3 coding DNA: TGCAGCGTTGCCGATTGGGATGGGGACACTGAAGCTTTCTTT.

The V and J genes are TRBV5-1 and TRBJ1-2; D gene uncertain. Trimming left V 4 bases short and J 6 bases short, with 19 bases between. The CDR3 extends over 15 amino acids. Germline CDR1 and CDR2: SGHRS and YFSETQ. The CDR3 is CASSPWGYHADGYTF. The CDR3 coding sequence is TGCGCCAGCAGCCCATGGGGATATCATGCAGATGGCTACACCTTC.

V is TRBV5-1 and J is TRBJ2-2, with D perhaps TRBD1 (5 bases). This CDR3 region has 15 residues. Germline loops: CDR1 SGHRS, CDR2 YFSETQ. V lost 0 bases and J 5 bases, leaving 11 bases between the germline ends. The DNA for the CDR3 is TGCGCCAGCAGCTTGGGTAGACAGCCGACCGGGGAGCTGTTTTTT. Its protein product is CASSLGRQPTGELFF.

The gene calls are TRBV6-1 and TRBJ1-2, with a tentative D call TRBD1 (5 bases). This CDR3 contains 15 residues. The germline V and J ends were trimmed by 6 bases and 4 bases, with 18 bases remaining between them. Germline loops: CDR1 MNHNS, CDR2 SASEGT. In DNA, the CDR3 is TGTGCCAGCAGCAGGGACCCCCTTCGAGGCTATGGCTACACCTTC. This translates into CASSRDPLRGYGYTF.

In its sample, this clone was seen once. The V gene is TRBV4-1, the J gene TRBJ1-1; TRBD1 matches at 7 bases. Germline trimming cut 4 bases from V and 4 bases from J; bases unmatched to any gene: 15. The CDR3 totals 17 residues. Germline assignment: CDR1 MGHRA and CDR2 YSYEKL. The CDR3 nucleotides read TGCGCCAGCAGCCGGATTTATAGACAGGGAGGGGGCACTGAAGCTTTCTTT. Translated, it gives CASSRIYRQGGGTEAFF.

The V and J genes are TRBV5-1 and TRBJ1-2; a weak D match, TRBD1 (5 bases). The germline gives CDR1 SGHRS, CDR2 YFSETQ. With 4 bases removed from V and 0 bases from J, the gap between germline ends came to 13 bases. The CDR3 has 15 amino acids. CDR3 bases: TGCGCCAGCAGCCCGGTGGCAGGGCCTAACTATGGCTACACCTTC. Its translation is CASSPVAGPNYGYTF.

This clone was picked up one time. The chain links TRBV25-1 to TRBJ2-7; D gene unclear. Germline assignment: CDR1 MGHDK and CDR2 SYGVNS. This CDR3 has 13 residues. V lost 6 bases to trimming and J lost 3 bases, with 12 bases between them. CDR3 region: CASSDPGRYEQYF. The DNA for the CDR3 is TGTGCCAGCAGCGATCCTGGTCGCTACGAGCAGTACTTC.